Below are 6 T cell receptor beta chains sequenced from a single sample in a study of cytomegalovirus exposure and HLA in healthy donors. The PCR had 60 Vbeta and 13 Jbeta primers. Measured with immunoSEQ multiplex PCR; TCRdb has only the in-frame clones, and not every one. The data show more than 85,000 clones, with roughly three quarters seen just once and approximately 3% held by the top ten. The sequencing input was PBMCs. The receptor set was obtained from a man aged 25-45 years in good health and CMV-seronegative.

V and J are TRBV5-6 and TRBJ2-1; D may be TRBD2 (6 bases). The CDR3 consists of 15 residues. The V gene's germline CDR1 is SGHDT and CDR2 YYEEEE. V was clipped by 0 bases and J by 5 bases, with 12 bases between them. The DNA of the CDR3 is TGTGCCAGCAGCTTGGCTCGCGGGGAGCACAATGAGCAGTTCTTC. Its protein is CASSLARGEHNEQFF. The full variable domain, with the rest looked up from reference TRBV5-6 and TRBJ2-1, is DAGVTQSPTHLIKTRGQQVTLRCSPKSGHDTVSWYQQALGQGPQFIFQYYEEEERQRGNFPDRFSGHQFPNYSSELNVNALLLGDSALYLCASSLARGEHNEQFFGPGTRLTVL.

This clone turned up a few times. V gene TRBV5-1 combines with J gene TRBJ2-7; TRBD2 agrees at 7 bases. Germline V lookup: CDR1 SGHRS, CDR2 YFSETQ. V shed 1 base and J 2 bases; nucleotides not matched to a gene: 3. The CDR3 covers 14 residues. CDR3 residues: CASSLTSAAYEQYF. The CDR3 DNA reads TGCGCCAGCAGCTTGACTAGCGCAGCCTACGAGCAGTACTTC.

The rearrangement uses TRBV9 and TRBJ2-1; 9 positions match TRBD1. This CDR3 is 14 amino acids long. V gave up 7 bases and J gave up 2 bases; unmatched junction bases: 4. The germline CDR1 and CDR2 sequences are SGDLS and YYNGEE. CDR3 in amino acids: CASRGTGTYNEQFF. As DNA, the CDR3 is TGTGCCAGCCGGGGGACAGGGACCTACAATGAGCAGTTCTTC.

The chain uses TRBV14 and TRBJ1-5, with 7 bases that match TRBD1. The germline CDR1 and CDR2 sequences are SGHDN and FVKESK. This CDR3 spans 14 amino acids. Trimming cost V 4 bases and J 2 bases; bases outside gene matches: 2. CDR3 in DNA: TGTGCCAGCAGCCCTACAGGGGGCAATCAGCCCCAGCATTTT. Amino acid sequence: CASSPTGGNQPQHF.

A few counts support this clone. The chain is built from TRBV30 and TRBJ1-2; a weak D match, TRBD1 (6 bases). The CDR3 loop spans 11 amino acids. The germline V gene has CDR1 GTSNPN and CDR2 SVGIG (reference sequence). V lost 4 bases and J lost 3, with 6 bases in between. This CDR3 is CAWTGDYGYTF. CDR3 bases: TGTGCCTGGACAGGGGACTATGGCTACACCTTC. Full variable domain (outside the CDR3, taken from reference TRBV30 and TRBJ1-2): SQTIHQWPATLVQPVGSPLSLECTVEGTSNPNLYWYRQAAGRGLQLLFYSVGIGQISSEVPQNLSASRPQDRQFILSSKKLLLSDSGFYLCAWTGDYGYTFGSGTRLTVV.

The gene calls are TRBV14 and TRBJ2-5; 9 nucleotides align to TRBD2. Germline loops: CDR1 SGHDN, CDR2 FVKESK. Losses at the gene ends were 3 bases for V and 5 bases for J; bases not matched to a gene: 16. There are 18 residues in the CDR3. Written as DNA, the CDR3 is TGTGCCAGCAGCCAGTTTAAAGCGGGAGGTGCCACGGGGGAGACCCAGTACTTC. Its protein is CASSQFKAGGATGETQYF.